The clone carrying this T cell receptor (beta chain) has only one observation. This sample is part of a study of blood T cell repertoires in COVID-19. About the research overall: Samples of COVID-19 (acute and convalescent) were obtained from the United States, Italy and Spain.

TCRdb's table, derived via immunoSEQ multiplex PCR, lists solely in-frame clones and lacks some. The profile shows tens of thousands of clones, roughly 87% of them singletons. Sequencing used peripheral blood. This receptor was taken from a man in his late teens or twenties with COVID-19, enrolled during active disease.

CDR3 DNA: TGTGCCAGCAGAGTTACAGGGGAAAGTGGAAACACCATATATTTT. Amino acids: CASRVTGESGNTIYF. V gene TRBV28 combines with J gene TRBJ1-3, with 7 bases matching TRBD1. The junction had 8 bases not matched to a gene; V was cut back by 6 bases and J by 3 bases. This CDR3 is 15 amino acids long. Germline CDR1 MDHEN, CDR2 SYDVKM.